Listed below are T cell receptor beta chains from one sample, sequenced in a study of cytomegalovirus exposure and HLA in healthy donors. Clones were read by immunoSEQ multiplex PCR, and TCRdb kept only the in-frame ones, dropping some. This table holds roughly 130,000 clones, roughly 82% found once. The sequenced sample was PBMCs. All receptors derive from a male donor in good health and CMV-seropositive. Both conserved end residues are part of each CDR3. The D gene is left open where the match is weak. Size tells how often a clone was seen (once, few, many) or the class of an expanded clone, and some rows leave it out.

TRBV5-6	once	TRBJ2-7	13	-	TGTGCCAGCAGCTTGGAGGGAACCGGGACATCGCGATTC	CASSLEGTGTSRF
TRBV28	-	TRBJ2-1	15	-	TGTGCCAGCAGTTCGGAGGGTAGTGGGGTTAATGAGCAGTTCTTC	CASSSEGSGVNEQFF
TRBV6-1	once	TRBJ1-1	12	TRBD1	TGTGCCAGCAACGACAGGGTAGCTGAAGCTTTCTTT	CASNDRVAEAFF
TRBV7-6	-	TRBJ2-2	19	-	TGTGCCAGCAGCTTAGCTTCCCCTAGCGGCAAGGGGGGTCCCGGGGAGCTGTTTTTT	CASSLASPSGKGGPGELFF
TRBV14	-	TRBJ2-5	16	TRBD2	TGTGCCAGCAGCCAAGCCGGGACTACCGCCCAAGAGACCCAGTACTTC	CASSQAGTTAQETQYF
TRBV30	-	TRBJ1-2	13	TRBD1	TGTGCCTGGAGTCGTGACAGGGACGCTGGCTACACCTTC	CAWSRDRDAGYTF
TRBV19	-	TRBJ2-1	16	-	TGTGCCAGTAGTATCCCCTGGGGGGGGCTTTACAATGAGCAGTTCTTC	CASSIPWGGLYNEQFF
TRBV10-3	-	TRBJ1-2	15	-	TGTGCCATCAGCCTCTCCAGGTCGCAATTTCTTGGCTACACCTTC	CAISLSRSQFLGYTF
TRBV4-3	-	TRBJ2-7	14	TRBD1	TGCGCCAGCAGCCCTCGACAGGGGCCCTACGAGCAGTACTTC	CASSPRQGPYEQYF
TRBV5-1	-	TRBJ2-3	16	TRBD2	TGCGCCAGCAGCTCCCGGGGGCGGGAGGGAGTAGATACGCAGTATTTT	CASSSRGREGVDTQYF
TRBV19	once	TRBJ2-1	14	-	TGTGCCAGCGCGGACTTAAACTCCTACAATGAGCAGTTCTTC	CASADLNSYNEQFF
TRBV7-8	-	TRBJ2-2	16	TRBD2	TGTGCCAGCAGCTTAGTAGCGGGAGCTTTCGCCGGGGAGCTGTTTTTT	CASSLVAGAFAGELFF
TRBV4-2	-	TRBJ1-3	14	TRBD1	TGTGCCAGCAGCCTCTCCGACAGGGGAGACACCATATATTTT	CASSLSDRGDTIYF
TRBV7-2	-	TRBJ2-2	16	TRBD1	TGTGCCAGCAGCCCCCCGGGACAGGGGGTCACCGGGGAGCTGTTTTTT	CASSPPGQGVTGELFF
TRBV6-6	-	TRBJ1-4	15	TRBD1	TGTGCCAGCAGCCAGACCAGGGGGCATCGGGAAAAACTGTTTTTT	CASSQTRGHREKLFF
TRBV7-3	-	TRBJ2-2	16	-	TGTGCCAGCAGCCTCCATAGCGGCCGGGCCACCGGGGAGCTGTTTTTT	CASSLHSGRATGELFF
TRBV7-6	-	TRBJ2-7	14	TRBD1	TGTGCCAGCAGCTTACTGGGACAGGGCGACGAGCAGTACTTC	CASSLLGQGDEQYF
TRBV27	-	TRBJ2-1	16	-	TGTGCCAGCAGTCGCCGGGACTTACCTTTCCACAATGAGCAGTTCTTC	CASSRRDLPFHNEQFF
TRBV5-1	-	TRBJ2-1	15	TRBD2	TGCGCCAGCAGCTTGGGGCTAGCGGGGGCGCGTGAGCAGTTCTTC	CASSLGLAGAREQFF
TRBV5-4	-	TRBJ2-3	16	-	TGTGCCAGCAGCTCTTCTAGCGAGGCAAGGGGAGATACGCAGTATTTT	CASSSSSEARGDTQYF
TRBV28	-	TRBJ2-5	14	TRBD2	TGTGCCAGCAGTCCCCCTTGGGGAGGGGAGACCCAGTACTTC	CASSPPWGGETQYF
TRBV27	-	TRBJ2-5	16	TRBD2	TGTGCCAGCAGTCTAGGACTAGCGGGAGTCCAAGAGACCCAGTACTTC	CASSLGLAGVQETQYF
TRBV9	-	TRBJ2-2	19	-	TGTGCCAGCAGCGTAGCCCCACTCCGCCAGGACAGAAACACCGGGGAGCTGTTTTTT	CASSVAPLRQDRNTGELFF
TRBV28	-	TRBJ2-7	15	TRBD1	TGTGCCAGCAGTTTTGGATGGGACAGGGTCTACGAGCAGTACTTC	CASSFGWDRVYEQYF
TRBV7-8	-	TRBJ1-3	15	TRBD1	TGTGCCAGCAGCTCAGACAGGGGAGCAGGAAACACCATATATTTT	CASSSDRGAGNTIYF
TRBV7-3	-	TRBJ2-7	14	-	TGTGCCAGCAGCCCCTCGGCGGGGAGCTACGAGCAGTACTTC	CASSPSAGSYEQYF
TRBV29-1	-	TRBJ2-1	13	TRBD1	TGCAGCGTAGCGGACAGGGGAAATGTGCGGCAGTTCTTC	CSVADRGNVRQFF
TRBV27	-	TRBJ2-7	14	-	TGTGCCAGCAGTTTATTTGTCCGAGCCTACGAGCAGTACTTC	CASSLFVRAYEQYF
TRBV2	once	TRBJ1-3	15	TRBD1	TGTGCCAGCAGTGAGGGACAGAGCTCTGGAAACACCATATATTTT	CASSEGQSSGNTIYF
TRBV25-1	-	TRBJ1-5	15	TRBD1	TGTGCCAGCAGTGACCCCGGGACAGGGAATCAGCCCCAGCATTTT	CASSDPGTGNQPQHF
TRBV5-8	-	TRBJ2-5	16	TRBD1	TGTGCCAGCACCCTCTCTGGGACAGGGCCCCAAGAGACCCAGTACTTC	CASTLSGTGPQETQYF
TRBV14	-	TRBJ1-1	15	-	TGTGCCAGCAGCCATCCTCGACAGACAAACACTGAAGCTTTCTTT	CASSHPRQTNTEAFF
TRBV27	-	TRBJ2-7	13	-	TGTGCCAGCAGTTTCCTTCCTATCTACGAGCAGTACTTC	CASSFLPIYEQYF
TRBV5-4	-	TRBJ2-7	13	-	TGTGCCAGCAGCTTGGCACAGGGTTACGAGCAGTACTTC	CASSLAQGYEQYF
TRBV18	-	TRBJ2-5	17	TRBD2	TGTGCCAGCTCACTACCGGGACTAGCGGGAGGAGGAGAGACCCAGTACTTC	CASSLPGLAGGGETQYF
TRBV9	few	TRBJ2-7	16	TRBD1	TGTGCCAGCAGCTCCGGACAGGGCCTGAGCTCCTACGAGCAGTACTTC	CASSSGQGLSSYEQYF
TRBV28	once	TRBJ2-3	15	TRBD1	TGTGCCAGCAGTTCACCGGGACAGAACACAGATACGCAGTATTTT	CASSSPGQNTDTQYF
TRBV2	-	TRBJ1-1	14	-	TGTGCCAGCTGTTATTCCCTGGCGGTCACTGAAGCTTTCTTT	CASCYSLAVTEAFF
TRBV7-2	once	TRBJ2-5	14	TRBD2	TGTGCCAGCAGCGCCGGGCGGGAGGAAGAGACCCAGTACTTC	CASSAGREEETQYF
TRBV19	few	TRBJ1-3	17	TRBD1	TGTGCCAGTAGCGCCGGGACAGAGGTAGAGGGGGAAGACACCATATATTTT	CASSAGTEVEGEDTIYF
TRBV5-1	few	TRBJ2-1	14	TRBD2	TGCGCCAGCAGGATTAGCGGGAGCATCAATGAGCAGTTCTTC	CASRISGSINEQFF
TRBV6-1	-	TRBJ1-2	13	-	TGTGCCAGCAATCTCCTAAGAGACTATGGCTACACCTTC	CASNLLRDYGYTF
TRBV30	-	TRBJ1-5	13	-	TGTGCCTGGAGTCGAGGAGAGAATCAGCCCCAGCATTTT	CAWSRGENQPQHF
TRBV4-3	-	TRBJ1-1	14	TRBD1	TGCGCCAGCAGCCATGGACAGGAGAACACTGAAGCTTTCTTT	CASSHGQENTEAFF
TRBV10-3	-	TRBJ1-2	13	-	TGTGCCATCGCTCCTTTGGGGGGAAATGGCTACACCTTC	CAIAPLGGNGYTF
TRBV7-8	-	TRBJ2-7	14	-	TGTGCCAGCAGCCAGTTCGGGAGTTCCTACGAGCAGTACTTC	CASSQFGSSYEQYF
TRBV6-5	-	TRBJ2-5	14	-	TGTGCCAGCAGTTCCGCGGGACGTCAAGAGACCCAGTACTTC	CASSSAGRQETQYF
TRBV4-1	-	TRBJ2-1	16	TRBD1	TGCGCCAGCAGCCAAGACCCCCACGCAGGGGGCGATGAGCAGTTCTTC	CASSQDPHAGGDEQFF
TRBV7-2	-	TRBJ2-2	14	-	TGTGCCAGCAGCTCACATATGAACACCGGGGAGCTGTTTTTT	CASSSHMNTGELFF
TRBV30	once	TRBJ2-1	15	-	TGTGCCTGGAACCCTGGGCGGGTTCCCAACAATGAGCAGTTCTTC	CAWNPGRVPNNEQFF
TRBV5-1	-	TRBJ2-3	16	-	TGCGCCAGCAGCTTAGATAGAAGCGGAGGGGCAGATACGCAGTATTTT	CASSLDRSGGADTQYF
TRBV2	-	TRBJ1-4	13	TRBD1	TGTGCCAGCAGTGTATCGTCAGGTGACAGGGCTAGATTT	CASSVSSGDRARF
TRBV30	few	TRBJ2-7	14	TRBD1	TGTGCCTGGAGTGTACAGGGACAGGGAGACGAGCAGTACTTC	CAWSVQGQGDEQYF